This TCR beta chain came from a study of blood T cell repertoires in COVID-19. In the study overall: Whether acute or convalescent, the COVID-19 samples came from the United States, Italy and Spain. The analysed material was cDNA or gDNA that came from T cells, B-cell-depleted T cells, or PBMCs.

The germline V and J ends were trimmed by 2 bases and 6 bases, with 16 bases remaining between them. CDR1 is LNHDA and CDR2 is SQIVND in the germline V gene (reference sequence). CDR3 size: 15 residues. This clone has more than one count but fewer than ten. In the source study's methods: From reference gene primer amplification, estimates of nucleated cell counts were derived. Generated by immunoSEQ multiplex PCR, the TCRdb table keeps only in-frame clones and is missing some. The V and J calls and clone size come from that table; D and trimming were worked out from the DNA. This table has about 59,000 clones, over 75% appearing once.

V gene TRBV19 combines with J gene TRBJ1-1, with D perhaps TRBD1 (5 bases). The receptor was isolated from a human donor in a cohort sampled during active COVID-19. Material for sequencing was peripheral blood. In DNA, the CDR3 is TGTGCCAGTAGTATATTATCCAGGGTCAGGCCTGAAGCTTTCTTT. Protein product: CASSILSRVRPEAFF. Variable domain in full (rest from reference TRBV19 and TRBJ1-1): DGGITQSPKYLFRKEGQNVTLSCEQNLNHDAMYWYRQDPGQGLRLIYYSQIVNDFQKGDIAEGYSVSREKKESFPLTVTSAQKNPTAFYLCASSILSRVRPEAFFGQGTRLTVV.